This T cell receptor beta chain originates from a study of blood T cells in healthy people across ages. Next came a second PCR, run for about 7 to 12 cycles, which used a sample-barcoded 5' primer along with a J-beta primer mix. TCRdb recomputed calls from the 5' RACE reads with MiXCR, one row per CDR3 protein. The sample shows around 1,000,000 distinct CDR3 sequences, about 23% of them seen only once. Germline CDR1 is DFQATT and CDR2 is SNEGSKA (reference sequence). This CDR3 comprises 14 residues. Trimming at V came to 3 bases and at J to 3 bases, leaving 6 bases not matched to a gene. These same records also appear under a second study, on T cells of mothers and their children.

Sequenced input: blood. This receptor was obtained from a girl aged 2 to 9 in good health. The chain is built from TRBV20-1 and TRBJ2-3; 7 bases map to TRBD2. DNA for the CDR3: TGCAGTGCTAGCATCGCGGGGGTGACAGATACGCAGTATTTT. Translating it yields CSASIAGVTDTQYF.